Each of the 14 T cell receptor beta chains below was sequenced from the same sample in a study of brain T cells in children with intractable seizures. Data came from immunoSEQ multiplex PCR; TCRdb stores just in-frame clones and leaves some out. This sample has 50,000 to 75,000 clones, with around 95% found just once. This material consisted of peripheral blood, taken at surgery. These receptors came from a boy younger than two with focal cortical dysplasia and intractable seizures.

V usage is TRBV9 and J usage is TRBJ2-5; 9 bases agree with TRBD2. Trimming cost V 2 bases and J 1 base; bases outside gene matches: 6. CDR3 length: 16 amino acids. Germline V gene lookup returns CDR1 SGDLS and CDR2 YYNGEE. The CDR3 reads CASSVSSGGFQETQYF. CDR3 coding DNA: TGTGCCAGCAGCGTTAGTAGCGGGGGTTTCCAAGAGACCCAGTACTTC.

The rearrangement uses TRBV6-9 and TRBJ2-1, with 7 bases fitting TRBD2. This CDR3 is built from 12 residues. Trimming removed 4 bases from V and 6 bases from J; junction bases left unmatched: 0. CDR1 and CDR2 from the germline V gene are MNHGY and SVAAGI. The CDR3 region is CASSWTSNEQFF. Here the CDR3 DNA reads TGTGCCAGCAGTTGGACTAGCAATGAGCAGTTCTTC.

The CDR3 reads CASSLQGATNEKLFF. The CDR3 DNA sequence: TGTGCCAGCAGCTTACAGGGGGCAACTAATGAAAAACTGTTTTTT. The gene calls are TRBV7-2 and TRBJ1-4; TRBD1 aligns across 7 bases. Germline loops: CDR1 SGHTA, CDR2 FQGNSA. V lost 2 bases, J lost 0 bases, and 0 bases stayed unmatched. This CDR3 is built from 15 residues.

This chain connects TRBV2 to TRBJ2-7, with D hard to call. Per germline, CDR1 SNHLY and CDR2 FYNNEI. Trimming removed 2 bases at V and 3 bases at J, with 11 bases between. The CDR3 spans 14 residues. This chain's CDR3 is CASSEFGRNYEQYF. The CDR3 DNA reads as TGTGCCAGCAGTGAATTTGGCAGAAACTACGAGCAGTACTTC.

The rearrangement joins TRBV5-1 to TRBJ2-5; a possible D gene is TRBD2 (6 bases). V was trimmed by 4 bases and J by 1 base, leaving 14 bases between them. The germline V gene encodes CDR1 SGHRS and CDR2 YFSETQ. The CDR3 spans 15 residues. CDR3 sequence: CASSLQAGGQETQYF. CDR3 sequence (DNA): TGCGCCAGCAGCCTACAAGCCGGGGGCCAAGAGACCCAGTACTTC.

The rearrangement joins TRBV7-9 to TRBJ2-1, with D possibly matching TRBD2 (7 bases). CDR1 and CDR2 from the germline V gene are SEHNR and FQNEAQ (reference sequence). The CDR3 sequence is 14 residues long. The V end was cut by 3 bases, the J end by 5 bases, with 11 bases between. CDR3 sequence (DNA): TGTGCCAGCAGCTTCGGGGGGCCCAACAATGAGCAGTTCTTC. The encoded protein is CASSFGGPNNEQFF.

The CDR3 reads CASSMFRGGELFF. The CDR3 DNA sequence: TGTGCCAGCAGCATGTTCCGGGGCGGGGAGCTGTTTTTT. The chain is built from TRBV7-2 and TRBJ2-2; D might be TRBD2 (5 bases). The CDR3 consists of 13 residues. The ends were cut back, 5 bases at V and 7 bases at J, with 11 bases in the middle. Germline values: CDR1 SGHTA, CDR2 FQGNSA.

The V call is TRBV18, the J call TRBJ1-6; 7 bases line up with TRBD1. CDR1 is KGHSH, CDR2 LQKENI, per germline. Germline trimming cut 0 bases from V and 5 bases from J; bases unmatched to any gene: 4. There are 16 residues in the CDR3. The CDR3 is CASSPPGQGDNSPLHF. The CDR3 DNA follows: TGTGCCAGCTCACCACCGGGCCAGGGGGATAATTCACCCCTCCACTTT.

V usage is TRBV28 and J usage is TRBJ1-5, with TRBD1 identical over 7 bases. CDR1 and CDR2 (germline): MDHEN, SYDVKM. With V trimmed by 2 bases and J by 2 bases, 6 bases remained unmatched. The CDR3 loop spans 16 amino acids. The chain's CDR3 is CASSLQQGPGNQPQHF. The DNA for the CDR3 is TGTGCCAGCAGTTTACAACAGGGGCCCGGCAATCAGCCCCAGCATTTT.

The chain is built from TRBV4-2 and TRBJ2-7; D gene uncertain. CDR1 is LGHNA and CDR2 is YNFKEQ in the germline V gene. Trimming shortened V by 1 base and J by 4 bases, and 11 bases separated the two germline ends. This CDR3 is 14 amino acids long. CDR3 in amino acids: CASSQAPRMYEQYF. As DNA, the CDR3 is TGTGCCAGCAGCCAAGCCCCGAGAATGTACGAGCAGTACTTC.

The CDR3 coding sequence is TGTGCCAGCAGCCGACAGGCCGGGGAGCTGTTTTTT. Amino acid sequence: CASSRQAGELFF. The chain uses TRBV13 and TRBJ2-2; perhaps TRBD1 as D (6 bases). The CDR3 has 12 residues. The germline V gene has CDR1 PRHDT and CDR2 FYEKMQ (reference sequence). Trimming pared 5 bases from V and 6 bases from J, leaving 7 bases between.

The chain joins TRBV28 to TRBJ1-5; 7 positions agree with TRBD1. V gave up 1 base and J gave up 11 bases; unmatched junction bases: 11. The CDR3 has 15 amino acids. Germline assignment: CDR1 MDHEN and CDR2 SYDVKM. This CDR3 reads CASSLSPGGGRAQHF. In DNA, the CDR3 is TGTGCCAGCAGTTTATCACCAGGGGGGGGGCGGGCCCAGCATTTT.

The V gene is TRBV11-2, the J gene TRBJ2-7; D not certain. The CDR3 is made up of 15 amino acids. Trimming shortened V by 0 bases and J by 0 bases, and 9 bases separated the two germline ends. From germline, CDR1 is SGHAT and CDR2 FQNNGV. The CDR3 sequence: CASSLEAEISYEQYF. CDR3 DNA: TGTGCCAGCAGCTTAGAAGCAGAGATCTCCTACGAGCAGTACTTC. Together with reference TRBV11-2 and TRBJ2-7, the CDR3 gives the full variable domain: EAGVAQSPRYKIIEKRQSVAFWCNPISGHATLYWYQQILGQGPKLLIQFQNNGVVDDSQLPKDRFSAERLKGVDSTLKIQPAKLEDSAVYLCASSLEAEISYEQYFGPGTRLTVT.

The chain employs TRBV5-4 and TRBJ2-5; D possibly corresponds to TRBD1 (6 bases). Germline V gives CDR1 SGHNT, CDR2 YYREEE (reference sequence). The germline V and J ends were trimmed by 3 bases and 2 bases, with 11 bases remaining between them. The CDR3 sequence is 14 residues long. The CDR3 here is CASSSQGSQETQYF. CDR3 bases: TGTGCCAGCAGCTCACAGGGAAGTCAAGAGACCCAGTACTTC.